This is a list of T cell receptor beta chains from one sample in a study of T cell changes during pregnancy in multiple sclerosis. This table comes from immunoSEQ multiplex PCR, and its TCRdb copy is limited to in-frame clones, with some not included. The sample consists of 55,000 to 65,000 clones, around 93% of them appearing once. This specimen consisted of peripheral blood, obtained after pregnancy. The receptors derive from a female donor with multiple sclerosis, enrolled in a pregnancy study. CDR3s include the opening cysteine and the closing phenylalanine or tryptophan. The order of the fields is D gene, V gene, CDR3 length, J gene, clone size, CDR3 DNA, CDR3 protein. The D gene is left open where the match is weak. The size entry is marked missing in some rows and otherwise reads once, few, many or a size class.

.	TRBV7-3	15	TRBJ2-3	once	TGTGCCAGCAGCTTAAGCGGAGTCAACACAGATACGCAGTATTTT	CASSLSGVNTDTQYF
.	TRBV4-3	14	TRBJ2-7	.	TGCGCCAGCAGCCAAGATCTTAGTTCCTACGAGCAGTACTTC	CASSQDLSSYEQYF
TRBD2	TRBV18	22	TRBJ2-4	.	TGTGCCAGCTCCACACTCCACGGAGGGACTAGCGGGAGAACGATAGCCAAAAACATTCAGTACTTC	CASSTLHGGTSGRTIAKNIQYF
.	TRBV5-1	14	TRBJ2-7	once	TGCGCCAGCAGTTCCGGGACAAACTCCTACGAGCAGTACTTC	CASSSGTNSYEQYF
.	TRBV18	15	TRBJ1-3	.	TGTGCCAGCTCACCTACAGGGAGCGCTGGAAACACCATATATTTT	CASSPTGSAGNTIYF
.	TRBV19	18	TRBJ1-6	.	TGTGCCAGTAGTTCACCGGGGGAGGGGGGCTCCTATAATTCACCCCTCCACTTT	CASSSPGEGGSYNSPLHF
.	TRBV7-9	13	TRBJ1-2	.	TGTGCCAGCAGCTTGGCCGACGTGGAGGGCTACACCTTC	CASSLADVEGYTF
TRBD1	TRBV10-3	13	TRBJ2-1	once	TGTGCCATCAGTGGGGGGACAGGGAATGAGCAGTTCTTC	CAISGGTGNEQFF
.	TRBV29-1	15	TRBJ1-2	.	TGCAGCGTGGCCGGAGGTTCAGGCGTTAACTATGGCTACACCTTC	CSVAGGSGVNYGYTF
.	TRBV21-1	17	TRBJ2-7	.	TGTGCCAGCAGCCCTCTCCTGAATCGGCTAGAGGACTACGAGCAGTACTTC	CASSPLLNRLEDYEQYF
TRBD1	TRBV2	15	TRBJ1-3	.	TGTGCCAGCAGTGAAGGGACAGGGGCTGGAAACACCATATATTTT	CASSEGTGAGNTIYF
TRBD1	TRBV5-1	13	TRBJ1-5	.	TGCGCCAGCAGCCCCGGACAGGGACAGCCCCAGCATTTT	CASSPGQGQPQHF
.	TRBV28	14	TRBJ2-7	.	TGTGCCAGCAGTTTGTTCAGAGGAAGCTACGAGCAGTACTTC	CASSLFRGSYEQYF
.	TRBV28	15	TRBJ1-5	.	TGTGCCAGCAGAACCGGACAGAGTAGCAATCAGCCCCAGCATTTT	CASRTGQSSNQPQHF
TRBD1	TRBV11-3	13	TRBJ2-1	.	TGTGCCAGCAGCTACCGGGACAGAAATGAGCAGTTCTTC	CASSYRDRNEQFF
TRBD2	TRBV6-5	15	TRBJ2-7	.	TGTGCCAGCAGTTCCCTTAGCGGGAGCTTCCACGAGCAGTACTTC	CASSSLSGSFHEQYF
TRBD2	TRBV6-5	13	TRBJ2-7	.	TGTGCCAGCAGACCTAGCGGGAGTTACGAGCAGTACTTC	CASRPSGSYEQYF
.	TRBV5-1	13	TRBJ2-1	.	TGCGCCAGCAGCTATGGGAGTAACAATGAGCAGTTCTTC	CASSYGSNNEQFF